One sample yielded the 13 T cell receptor beta chains listed below, sequenced in a study of regulatory T cells in long-lasting Graves disease. The time point: persistent/refractory GD, antithyroid drugs over 5 years with positive TRAb. The authors made the TCR library using RNA they extracted from PBMCs. Arm-PCR with iRepertoire HTBI primers amplified the CDR3 regions for these TCR beta libraries. Each CDR3 protein gets one entry after TCRdb re-called the multiplex PCR reads with MiXCR. The sample contains 400,000 to 500,000 distinct CDR3 sequences, around a fifth of which appear only once. Source: peripheral blood mononuclear cells (PBMCs), taken when the disease was refractory, from a patient treated with antithyroid drugs. The receptors derive from a female donor with Graves disease.

At least ten counts were recorded for this clonotype. V and J are TRBV7-9 and TRBJ1-6; D might be TRBD1 (6 bases). Germline V gives CDR1 SEHNR, CDR2 FQNEAQ (reference sequence). The V gene lost 1 base and the J gene lost 8 bases, with 9 bases spanning the gap. The CDR3 has 14 amino acids. The CDR3 loop is CASSLVAGDSPLHF. CDR3 sequence (DNA): TGTGCCAGCAGCTTAGTGGCAGGGGATTCACCCCTCCACTTT.

The chain links TRBV5-1 to TRBJ2-2; 7 bases are shared with TRBD1. With 1 base clipped from V and 1 base from J, the junction kept 4 bases outside the gene matches. The V gene's germline CDR1 is SGHRS and CDR2 YFSETQ. This CDR3 spans 16 amino acids. The CDR3 bases are TGCGCCAGCAGCTTGTCAAGACAGGGGAACACCGGGGAGCTGTTTTTT. It is translated as CASSLSRQGNTGELFF.

This clonotype came up a few times. The J gene is TRBJ2-7, the V gene TRBV7-8; possible D gene TRBD2, 5 bases. V lost 0 bases to trimming and J lost 3 bases, with 9 bases between them. Germline V CDR1 and CDR2: SGHVS, FQNEAQ. This CDR3 is 14 amino acids long. The DNA for the CDR3 is TGTGCCAGCAGCTTAGCGGGAGCCTTCTACGAGCAGTACTTC. Its protein product is CASSLAGAFYEQYF.

This clonotype was seen ten or more times. The rearrangement links TRBV12-3 or TRBV12-4 to TRBJ2-7; TRBD1 matches at 8 bases. CDR3 length: 16 amino acids. V lost 3 bases and J lost 1; bases outside the gene matches: 8. The CDR3 sequence is CASSLGRGRGSYEQYF. As DNA, the CDR3 is TGTGCCAGCAGTTTGGGCAGGGGGCGCGGATCCTACGAGCAGTACTTC.

The chain has TRBV7-9 and TRBJ2-7; TRBD1 or TRBD2 may be the D gene (6 bases each). The ends were cut back, 0 bases at V and 5 bases at J, with 14 bases in the middle. Looked up from germline, CDR1 is SEHNR and CDR2 is FQNEAQ (reference sequence). The CDR3 has 15 residues. The CDR3 nucleotides are TGTGCCAGCAGCTTAGCTACGGGGGCGTACAACGAGCAGTACTTC. It codes for CASSLATGAYNEQYF.

In this sample, this clonotype turned up a few times. The gene calls are TRBV20-1 and TRBJ2-5; 16 bases line up with TRBD2. This CDR3 is built from 17 residues. Per germline, CDR1 DFQATT and CDR2 SNEGSKA (reference sequence). The V and J ends lost 5 bases and 5 bases, in that order; junction bases with no gene match: 11. Here the CDR3 reads CSASGTSGGAREETQYF. CDR3 DNA sequence: TGCAGTGCTTCAGGGACTAGCGGGGGGGCCCGGGAGGAGACCCAGTACTTC.

This clonotype was recorded at least ten times. This chain joins TRBV12-3 or TRBV12-4 and TRBJ1-1, with D possibly TRBD1 on 5 matching bases. The V gene lost 4 bases and the J gene lost 1 base, with 22 bases spanning the gap. The CDR3 is 18 residues long. CDR3 protein: CASSSPPGRTYPNTEAFF. The CDR3 DNA reads as TGTGCCAGCAGTTCCCCCCCGGGACGGACATACCCGAACACTGAAGCTTTCTTT.

This clonotype was seen ten or more times. The V and J genes are TRBV12-3 or TRBV12-4 and TRBJ2-7; no clear D gene. V lost 5 bases and J lost 0, with 14 bases in between. The CDR3 runs 15 residues. CDR3 sequence reads: CASSGPYSSSYEQYF. The CDR3 bases are TGTGCCAGCAGTGGCCCCTATTCGAGCTCCTACGAGCAGTACTTC.

Remarks on this clonotype: A much larger clone differs from this one at a single base, so this may be a read error. The genes are TRBV12-3 or TRBV12-4 and TRBJ1-1; D is undetermined. Between the trimmed V and J ends, which lost 10 bases and 4 bases, there was a span of 19 bases. The CDR3 covers 14 residues. CDR3 sequence reads: CANSPRSEGTEAFF. CDR3 coding DNA: TGTGCCAACAGCCCCCGGAGTGAGGGCACTGAAGCTTTCTTT.

This clonotype was detected only a few times. V and J are TRBV7-3 and TRBJ1-6; 7 bases agree with TRBD1. The CDR3 covers 16 residues. Per the germline V gene, CDR1 is SGHTA and CDR2 is FQGTGA. J was trimmed by 6 bases and V by 5 bases; bases with no gene match: 10. CDR3 DNA sequence: TGTGCCAGCAGCCCGAACGGACAGGAGACTAATTCACCCCTCCACTTT. This codes for CASSPNGQETNSPLHF. Supplemented by reference TRBV7-3 and TRBJ1-6, the full variable domain reads GAGVSQTPSNKVTEKGKYVELRCDPISGHTALYWYRQSLGQGPEFLIYFQGTGAADDSGLPNDRFFAVRPEGSVSTLKIQRTERGDSAVYLCASSPNGQETNSPLHFGNGTRLTVT.

This clonotype was seen many times. This chain connects TRBV3-1 to TRBJ1-1, with D unresolved. The CDR3 is 12 amino acids. Germline V gene sequence: CDR1 LGHDT, CDR2 YNNKEL (reference sequence). V lost 0 bases and J 11 bases, leaving 10 bases between the germline ends. DNA of the CDR3: TGTGCCAGCAGCCAAGAGGGTAGGGATGCTTTCTTT. Its translation: CASSQEGRDAFF.

This clonotype was counted between two and nine times. The rearrangement joins TRBV28 to TRBJ2-5; D is uncertain. Germline values: CDR1 MDHEN, CDR2 SYDVKM. V was clipped by 8 bases and J by 4 bases, with 14 bases between them. This CDR3 comprises 13 residues. Here the CDR3 reads CASCAPTGETQYF. The CDR3 nucleotides are TGTGCCAGCTGTGCCCCAACGGGAGAGACCCAGTACTTC.

The chain combines TRBV27 with TRBJ1-2, with 12 nucleotides matching TRBD1. The germline V gene has CDR1 MNHEY and CDR2 SMNVEV (reference sequence). The V segment lost 6 bases and the J segment 2 bases; nucleotides outside the gene matches: 10. The CDR3 length is 17 residues. The CDR3 nucleotides read TGTGCCAGCAGCCCCGGGACAGGGGGCCTGGGGAACTATGGCTACACCTTC. Translation: CASSPGTGGLGNYGYTF.